Detailed here is one TCR beta chain. The junction differs from germline at one of its ends, possibly a read error. These data are taken from a study of tumor and adjacent non-tumor tissue in lung cancer. Study-wide background: Samples averaged roughly 4.2 million productive TCRbeta reads each.

The CDR3 spans 14 residues. The germline gives CDR1 MGHRA, CDR2 YSYEKL. Three rounds of nested PCR, following a modified ARM-PCR protocol, produced the TCRbeta library. A single record per CDR3 protein comes from TCRdb applying MiXCR to the multiplex PCR reads. This repertoire shows under 250,000 distinct CDR3 sequences, over 55% found once; its top ten account for almost 25%. This sample's RNA came from whole unsorted tissue. The sample taken for sequencing was lung tumor tissue. The TCR originated in a man between 60 and 75 years old with non-small cell lung cancer. This chain links TRBV4-1 with TRBJ1-5, with D perhaps matching TRBD1 (5 bases). CDR3 sequence reads: CASSQQTVNEPHHF. The CDR3 DNA is TGCGCCAGCAGCCAACAGACAGTCAATGAGCCCCATCATTTT.